This T cell receptor beta chain was documented in a study of beta chain features in type 1 diabetes (dated by TCRdb to the late 2010s). Broadly, across the study: Mean age, gender distribution, total cell number and subset yield were not different between patients and healthy donors. The study compared the TCRB repertoires of sorted circulating CD4+ T cell subsets in recently diagnosed type 1 diabetes patients with those in matched healthy donors. Whereas all 30 or so donors provided naive and central memory subsets, regulatory and stem cell-like memory subsets were isolated from just 8 patients and roughly 8 healthy donors. A total of some 100,000,000 sorted cells were examined across all samples, and a strong correlation was observed between cell number per subset and RNA yield.

The entire amount of isolated RNA was reverse transcribed using the High Capacity cDNA Reverse Transcription Kit, so the sequenced TCRB transcripts were expressed ones. Naive, central memory and regulatory T cell samples underwent deep immunoSEQ sequencing, averaging around 4 million total reads per sample. Sorted cells were lysed in RLT buffer, and RNA was extracted using DNase-treated RNeasy Micro or Mini kits according to cell number. Each cell subset was processed on its own to prevent cross-contamination, while patient and healthy donor samples were processed together. TCRB sequences were amplified from cDNA with the immunoSEQ multiplex PCR, producing 87-bp fragments spanning the CDR3 region. Amplicons were sequenced on the Illumina HiSeq platform. The authors' analysis ran thus. Synthetic template baselines were used to correct PCR bias computationally, reads within Hamming distance 2 were collapsed, and singletons that could not be merged were discarded. Reads were aligned against IMGT so that V, D and J genes, CDR3 length and insertions or deletions at six rearrangement sites could be assigned. Within each subset, clonotype counts were normalized to sorted cell number, after which true diversity and Gini coefficients were computed with the tcR R package. The overlap coefficient, calculated on TCRB nucleotide sequences, was used to quantify repertoire sharing. Out-of-frame TCRB sequences from naive cells were analyzed to stand in for the pre-selection repertoire. TCRdb obtained this table from immuneACCESS and retained in-frame rearrangements with V and J assigned. These tables miss some clones; where compared with another copy, unresolved V genes account for less than half of the shortfall, and the remainder is unexplained. For V, J and clone size, that table is used; D and trimming come from the DNA. This sample holds 250,000 to 300,000 clones; over 11% were observed only once. The ten largest clones capture roughly 0.018% of the sample.

General conclusions and limits of the study: Only small numbers of individuals were included in the HLA sub-analyses, which left unresolved whether HLA type had any influence on TCRB rearrangement. Because cDNA was sequenced instead of genomic DNA, activated cells with high expression could be over-represented, although the groups did not differ in activation or CD3 levels. Shorter templates might have been favored by PCR, but patient and control samples were amplified and corrected together, so both groups would have been affected equally by any skew. The naive, central memory and regulatory TCRB repertoires appeared to resemble one another more closely among patients than among healthy donors. Fewer insertions and more nucleotide deletions at VDJ recombination sites were observed in patients with type 1 diabetes, implying thymic rearrangement abnormalities. Type 1 diabetes patients showed a moderate but significant shortening of TCRB CDR3 length in all four CD4+ subsets.

Each donor gave one peripheral blood draw, averaging around 0.11 L, which was collected into heparinised tubes. A BD FACSAria II was used to sort naive, central memory, regulatory and stem cell-like memory CD4+ T cells with a panel that included CD45RO, CCR7, CD25, CD127, CD95 and CD27. Purity was above 95% for every sorted population. PBMCs were isolated immediately by Lymphoprep density gradient centrifugation and stained directly without culture. Samples were stained and sorted in pairs, with one healthy donor and one patient per experiment, so that batch effects were minimized. The CDR3 sequence holds 13 residues, the cysteine and phenylalanine included. Here the CDR3 DNA is all that survives: 39 bases in frame from base 1. Per the germline V gene, SGHTA is the CDR1 and FQGTGA is the CDR2. V and J are truncated by 4 bases and 1 base respectively, leaving an intervening sequence of 7 bases. As for this clone: Which antigen it targets is not known. Per-nucleotide qualities are absent, and no much larger clonotype sits a single base away.

Material for sequencing was naive CD4+ T cells from blood. Per the publication, the cell subset or site label means: true naive CD4+ T cells. In this chain, TRBV7-3 is recombined with TRBJ2-5, with the D gene too uncertain to name. The TCR sequence derives from a man between 25 and 39 years old with type 1 diabetes. The nucleotide sequence is TGTGCCAGCAGCTCCCAATTCCAAGAGACCCAGTACTTC. Translated, this is CASSSQFQETQYF.